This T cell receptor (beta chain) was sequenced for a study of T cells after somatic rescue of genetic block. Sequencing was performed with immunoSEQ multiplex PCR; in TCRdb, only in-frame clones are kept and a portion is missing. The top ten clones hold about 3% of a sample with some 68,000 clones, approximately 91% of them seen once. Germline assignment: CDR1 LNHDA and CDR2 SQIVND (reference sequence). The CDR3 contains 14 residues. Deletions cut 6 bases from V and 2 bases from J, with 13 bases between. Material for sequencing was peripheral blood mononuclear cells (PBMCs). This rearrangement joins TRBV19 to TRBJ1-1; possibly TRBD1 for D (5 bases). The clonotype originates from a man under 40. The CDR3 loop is CASRPGGPNTEAFF. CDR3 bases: TGTGCCAGTAGACCTGGGGGACCTAACACTGAAGCTTTCTTT.